This T cell receptor beta chain came from a study of shared clonotypes between healthy human individuals. Findings and limits, study-wide: The sole specimen, blood, was sampled, and tissue repertoires likely differ.

Running of the assay took place at deep level. Assay used: immunoSEQ multiplex PCR; TCRdb lists only in-frame clones, some missing. This repertoire shows 450,000 to 500,000 clones, about 85% found once; its top ten account for about 13%. With 0 bases clipped from V and 5 bases from J, the junction kept 4 bases outside the gene matches. This CDR3 region has 14 residues. Germline CDR1 and CDR2: SGHAT and FQDESV (reference sequence). The study drew its donors from healthy HIV-negative adults without recent acute infections or vaccinations. Every contributor of samples was a Caucasian grown-up residing in Nashville, Tennessee. As to this clone: Antigen specificity is unknown.

This sequence originates from a woman between 35 and 50 years old in good health. Some clones in this sample may be carry-over from other donors' samples. The sample consisted of PBMCs. The chain is built from TRBV11-1 and TRBJ2-7, with TRBD2 matching 7 bases. The CDR3 nucleotides read TGTGCCAGCAGCTTAGCGGTACTAGCGCACGAGCAGTACTTC. Protein product: CASSLAVLAHEQYF.